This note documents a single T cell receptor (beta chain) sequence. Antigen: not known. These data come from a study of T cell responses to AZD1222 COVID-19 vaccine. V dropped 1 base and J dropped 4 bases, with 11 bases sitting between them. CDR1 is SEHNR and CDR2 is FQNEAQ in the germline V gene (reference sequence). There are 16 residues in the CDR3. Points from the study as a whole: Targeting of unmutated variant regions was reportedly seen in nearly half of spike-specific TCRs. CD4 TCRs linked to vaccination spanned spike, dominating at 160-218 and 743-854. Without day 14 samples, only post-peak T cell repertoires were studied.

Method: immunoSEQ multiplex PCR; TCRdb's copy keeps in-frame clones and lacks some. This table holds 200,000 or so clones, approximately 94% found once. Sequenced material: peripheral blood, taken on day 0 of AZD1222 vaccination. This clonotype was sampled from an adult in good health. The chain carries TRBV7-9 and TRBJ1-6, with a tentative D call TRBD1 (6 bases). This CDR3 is CASSLVRGGYNSPLHF. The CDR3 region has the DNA TGTGCCAGCAGCTTAGTTCGAGGGGGGTATAATTCACCCCTCCACTTT. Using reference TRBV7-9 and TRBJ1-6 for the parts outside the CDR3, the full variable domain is DTGVSQNPRHKITKRGQNVTFRCDPISEHNRLYWYRQTLGQGPEFLTYFQNEAQLEKSRLLSDRFSAERPKGSFSTLEIQRTEQGDSAMYLCASSLVRGGYNSPLHFGNGTRLTVT.